The 32 T cell receptor beta chains below all came from one sample that was sequenced in a study of blood T cell repertoires in COVID-19. Using immunoSEQ multiplex PCR, the repertoire was profiled, and TCRdb retains in-frame clones only, with some absent. This table holds about 140,000 clones, roughly 82% found once. Sequenced: peripheral blood. The receptors stem from a man aged 55-75 years with active or convalescent COVID-19.

The chain combines TRBV12-5 with TRBJ1-1; D possibly corresponds to TRBD1 (6 bases). Trimming shortened V by 6 bases and J by 5 bases, and 13 bases separated the two germline ends. The V gene's germline CDR1 is LGHNT and CDR2 FRNRAP. CDR3 length: 13 residues. The CDR3 region has the DNA TGTGCTAGTGGCGAACAGGGATATACTGAAGCTTTCTTT. It translates to CASGEQGYTEAFF.

As to this clone: The same CDR3 arises from other DNA sequences in this sample as well. The chain uses TRBV6-5 and TRBJ1-6, with D unresolved. V was clipped by 3 bases and J by 8 bases, with 11 bases between them. There are 14 residues in the CDR3. The germline CDR1 and CDR2 sequences are MNHEY and SVGAGI. DNA for the CDR3: TGTGCCAGCAGTTATGTCGGAGCGGATTCACCCCTCCACTTT. Its translation: CASSYVGADSPLHF.

The J gene is TRBJ1-2, the V gene TRBV19; D might be TRBD1 (6 bases). The V gene lost 5 bases and the J gene lost 3 bases, with 10 bases spanning the gap. Germline V gives CDR1 LNHDA, CDR2 SQIVND (reference sequence). The CDR3 covers 13 residues. CDR3 bases: TGTGCCAGTAGTCCCAGGACAGACTATGGCTACACCTTC. Amino acid sequence: CASSPRTDYGYTF. Full variable domain (rest looked up from reference TRBV19 and TRBJ1-2): DGGITQSPKYLFRKEGQNVTLSCEQNLNHDAMYWYRQDPGQGLRLIYYSQIVNDFQKGDIAEGYSVSREKKESFPLTVTSAQKNPTAFYLCASSPRTDYGYTFGSGTRLTVV.

The rearrangement links TRBV3-1 (or the pseudogene TRBV3-2) to TRBJ1-1; D perhaps matches TRBD1 (5 bases). Germline values: CDR1 LGHDT, CDR2 YNNKEL (reference sequence). Trimming stripped 4 bases from V and 0 bases from J, with 12 bases between. The CDR3 contains 15 residues. The DNA of the CDR3 is TGTGCCAGCAGCCTCGGAATGACAGTGAACACTGAAGCTTTCTTT. Residues: CASSLGMTVNTEAFF.

CDR3 loop: CASSLSGGADTQYF. CDR3 in DNA: TGTGCCAGCAGCCTTAGCGGGGGGGCAGATACGCAGTATTTT. The rearrangement joins TRBV7-8 to TRBJ2-3, with TRBD2 identical over 11 bases. Trimming removed 5 bases from V and 4 bases from J; junction bases left unmatched: 2. Per germline, CDR1 SGHVS and CDR2 FQNEAQ. The CDR3 has 14 amino acids.

J is TRBJ2-1 and V is TRBV11-2; 7 nucleotides align to TRBD2. This CDR3 has 18 residues. Germline values: CDR1 SGHAT, CDR2 FQNNGV. The V gene end was trimmed by 1 base and the J gene end by 0 bases; junction bases not matched to a gene: 9. Here the CDR3 reads CASSLVVRGGSSYNEQFF. The CDR3 DNA is TGTGCCAGCAGCTTAGTCGTTAGGGGCGGGAGCTCCTACAATGAGCAGTTCTTC. The full variable domain, completed using reference TRBV11-2 and TRBJ2-1, is EAGVAQSPRYKIIEKRQSVAFWCNPISGHATLYWYQQILGQGPKLLIQFQNNGVVDDSQLPKDRFSAERLKGVDSTLKIQPAKLEDSAVYLCASSLVVRGGSSYNEQFFGPGTRLTVL.

V gene TRBV29-1 combines with J gene TRBJ1-1; 8 nucleotides line up with TRBD1. Germline CDR1 is SQVTM and CDR2 is ANQGSEA. The V segment lost 8 bases and the J segment 4 bases; nucleotides outside the gene matches: 12. The CDR3 covers 14 residues. The CDR3 sequence: CSPTRGTGGTEAFF. In DNA, the CDR3 is TGCAGCCCCACGAGGGGGACAGGTGGCACTGAAGCTTTCTTT.

The gene calls are TRBV30 and TRBJ1-5; 7 nucleotides align to TRBD1. CDR3 length equals 13 residues. Germline assignment: CDR1 GTSNPN and CDR2 SVGIG (reference sequence). The ends lost 1 base at V and 7 bases at J; junction bases unmatched: 4. Here the CDR3 DNA reads TGTGCCTGGAGTGGACAGGGTGGGCAGCCCCAGCATTTT. It specifies CAWSGQGGQPQHF.

This clone was observed a single time. The chain links TRBV21-1 to TRBJ2-7; TRBD2, the table's D call, lacks a check against the DNA. TRBV21-1 is a pseudogene. This CDR3 region has 16 residues. CDR3 protein: CASSHSGGGSSYEQYV. DNA for the CDR3: TGTGCCAGCAGCCACTCCGGCGGCGGGAGTTCCTACGAGCAGTACGTC.

The chain has TRBV6-2 or TRBV6-3 and TRBJ1-5; D uncertain. The V gene lost 2 bases and the J gene lost 6 bases, with 11 bases spanning the gap. The CDR3 loop spans 14 amino acids. Germline V gene data show CDR1 as MNHEY and CDR2 as SVGEGT. CDR3 residues: CASSYAGGSQPQHF. For the CDR3, the DNA is TGTGCCAGCAGTTACGCGGGTGGCAGTCAGCCCCAGCATTTT.

The genes are TRBV6-5 and TRBJ2-3, with D maybe TRBD1 (6 bases). Per the germline V gene, CDR1 is MNHEY and CDR2 is SVGAGI. Trimming stripped 6 bases from V and 6 bases from J, with 16 bases between. The CDR3 loop spans 14 amino acids. Here the CDR3 reads CASSATGNWDTQYF. DNA of the CDR3: TGTGCCAGCAGCGCAACAGGGAATTGGGATACGCAGTATTTT.

The chain links TRBV10-3 to TRBJ2-7; D may be TRBD2 (6 bases). The CDR3 runs 13 residues. Germline CDR1 and CDR2: ENHRY and SYGVKD. Trimming stripped 6 bases from V and 0 bases from J, with 9 bases between. CDR3 region: CAISAGSSYEQYF. The CDR3 DNA sequence: TGTGCCATCAGCGCGGGGTCCTCCTACGAGCAGTACTTC.

The chain joins TRBV5-1 to TRBJ2-5, with TRBD1 matching over 7 bases. CDR1 and CDR2 from the germline V gene are SGHRS and YFSETQ. V lost 4 bases to trimming and J lost 1 base; unmatched junction nucleotides: 4. The CDR3 runs 14 residues. CDR3 bases: TGCGCCAGCAGCCGGGACAGCACCCAAGAGACCCAGTACTTC. Translated, it gives CASSRDSTQETQYF. Variable domain in full (rest from reference TRBV5-1 and TRBJ2-5): KAGVTQTPRYLIKTRGQQVTLSCSPISGHRSVSWYQQTPGQGLQFLFEYFSETQRNKGNFPGRFSGRQFSNSRSEMNVSTLELGDSALYLCASSRDSTQETQYFGPGTRLLVL.

The CDR3 DNA sequence: TGTGCCAGCAGCCTCTACCGCGCAGATACGCAGTATTTT. It translates to CASSLYRADTQYF. The genes are TRBV7-2 and TRBJ2-3; D ambiguous. V lost 5 bases, J lost 4 bases, and 10 bases lay in between. This CDR3 has 13 residues. Germline assignment: CDR1 SGHTA and CDR2 FQGNSA.

The chain employs TRBV9 and TRBJ1-4, with unresolved D. The CDR3 spans 15 residues. Germline V gene data show CDR1 as SGDLS and CDR2 as YYNGEE. Trimming removed 0 bases at V and 4 bases at J, with 10 bases between. The CDR3 sequence: CASSVGLQINEKLFF. CDR3 in DNA: TGTGCCAGCAGCGTAGGTCTACAGATTAATGAAAAACTGTTTTTT.

This sequence joins TRBV24-1 and TRBJ2-2; 10 nucleotides match TRBD1. Germline V gene data show CDR1 as KGHDR and CDR2 as SFDVKD. Losses at the gene ends were 3 bases for V and 4 bases for J; bases not matched to a gene: 4. The CDR3 covers 16 residues. For the CDR3, the DNA is TGTGCCACCAGTGATCCTGACAGGGGGCCCACCGGGGAGCTGTTTTTT. This translates into CATSDPDRGPTGELFF.

The chain recombines TRBV7-9 with TRBJ1-2; D call uncertain. Germline V gene lookup returns CDR1 SEHNR and CDR2 FQNEAQ (reference sequence). The V end was cut by 5 bases, the J end by 5 bases, with 21 bases between. CDR3 length equals 16 residues. In DNA form, the CDR3 reads TGTGCCAGCAGCCCATTTGGAGTGGCGCGATTGTATGGCTACACCTTC. This gives the protein CASSPFGVARLYGYTF. Based on the CDR3 plus reference TRBV7-9 and TRBJ1-2, the full variable domain is DTGVSQNPRHKITKRGQNVTFRCDPISEHNRLYWYRQTLGQGPEFLTYFQNEAQLEKSRLLSDRFSAERPKGSFSTLEIQRTEQGDSAMYLCASSPFGVARLYGYTFGSGTRLTVV.

The J gene is TRBJ1-2, the V gene TRBV7-2; tentatively, D is TRBD1 (6 bases). CDR3 length equals 14 residues. In germline, CDR1 is SGHTA, CDR2 FQGNSA. Trimming removed 4 bases from V and 7 bases from J, with 16 bases in between. The CDR3 is CASSSGQPGGGYTF. CDR3 coding DNA: TGTGCCAGCAGCTCAGGACAGCCTGGAGGTGGCTACACCTTC.

The chain combines TRBV9 with TRBJ2-1, with TRBD2 identical over 7 bases. Germline CDR1 is SGDLS and CDR2 is YYNGEE. This CDR3 contains 14 residues. V was pared by 3 bases and J by 9 bases, with 9 bases of the junction left unmatched. In DNA form, the CDR3 reads TGTGCCAGCAGCGAGAGGGAGGGAATCGGTGAGCAGTTCTTC. Protein: CASSEREGIGEQFF.

The chain links TRBV11-3 to TRBJ2-1; D ambiguous. Germline CDR1 and CDR2: SGHNT and YENEEA. This CDR3 comprises 13 residues. With 0 bases removed from V and 4 bases from J, the gap between germline ends came to 4 bases. The CDR3: CASSLDSYNEQFF. The CDR3 nucleotides read TGTGCCAGCAGCTTAGATTCGTACAATGAGCAGTTCTTC.

The V and J genes are TRBV6-6 and TRBJ2-1; TRBD2 aligns across 11 bases. From germline, CDR1 is MNHNY and CDR2 SVGAGI (reference sequence). V was pared by 6 bases and J by 0 bases, with 4 bases of the junction left unmatched. This CDR3 has 16 residues. CDR3 protein: CASRDSGRVSYNEQFF. CDR3 bases: TGTGCCAGCAGGGATAGCGGGAGGGTCTCCTACAATGAGCAGTTCTTC.

The rearrangement joins TRBV19 to TRBJ1-1; 8 nucleotides match TRBD1. The CDR3 is 15 residues long. V gave up 7 bases and J gave up 5 bases; unmatched junction bases: 12. CDR1 LNHDA and CDR2 SQIVND come from the germline V gene (reference sequence). The CDR3 DNA reads as TGTGCCAGTATTCAGAACCCAGGGGGCGAGACTGAAGCTTTCTTT. Translating it yields CASIQNPGGETEAFF.

The chain has TRBV6-1 and TRBJ2-5; 9 positions agree with TRBD2. Germline-derived CDR1 and CDR2 are MNHNS and SASEGT. The CDR3 is made up of 14 amino acids. J was trimmed by 5 bases and V by 5 bases; bases with no gene match: 6. The chain's CDR3 is CASSFLAGAETQYF. The CDR3 DNA sequence: TGTGCCAGCAGTTTCTTAGCGGGAGCTGAGACCCAGTACTTC.

The DNA for the CDR3 is TGTGCCAGCAGCTTTCAGGGGAACACTGAAGCTTTCTTT. As protein: CASSFQGNTEAFF. This rearrangement joins TRBV5-8 to TRBJ1-1, with a weak D call TRBD1 (5 bases). Germline V gives CDR1 SGHTS, CDR2 YDEGEE. V was cut by 2 bases and J by 1 base, with 6 bases left in between. The CDR3 runs to 13 residues.

V is TRBV9 and J is TRBJ1-3; possibly TRBD1 for D (5 bases). The CDR3 contains 15 residues. CDR1 is SGDLS, CDR2 YYNGEE, per germline. Trimming shortened V by 4 bases and J by 2 bases, and 13 bases separated the two germline ends. CDR3 region: CASSRTQGTGNTIYF. In nucleotides, the CDR3 is TGTGCCAGCAGCCGCACCCAGGGAACTGGAAACACCATATATTTT.

This clone was seen only a few times. The rearrangement uses TRBV19 and TRBJ2-1, with 9 bases fitting TRBD1. This CDR3 has 15 amino acids. In germline, CDR1 is LNHDA, CDR2 SQIVND (reference sequence). V shed 6 bases, J shed 6 bases, and the junction held 9 bases outside the gene matches. The CDR3 bases are TGTGCCAGTAGGGCCGGGACAGGGACTTTCAATGAGCAGTTCTTC. The encoded protein is CASRAGTGTFNEQFF. Drawing the rest from reference TRBV19 and TRBJ2-1, the complete variable domain is DGGITQSPKYLFRKEGQNVTLSCEQNLNHDAMYWYRQDPGQGLRLIYYSQIVNDFQKGDIAEGYSVSREKKESFPLTVTSAQKNPTAFYLCASRAGTGTFNEQFFGPGTRLTVL.

The chain couples TRBV24-1 to TRBJ2-1, with D possibly matching TRBD1 (6 bases). Germline-derived CDR1 and CDR2 are KGHDR and SFDVKD. With 5 bases removed from V and 8 bases from J, the gap between germline ends came to 12 bases. The CDR3 is made up of 13 amino acids. CDR3 DNA: TGTGCCACCAGTGTTAGGGGGAGCCATGAGCAGTTCTTC. It is translated as CATSVRGSHEQFF.

The chain recombines TRBV4-3 with TRBJ1-2, with D possibly TRBD1 on 5 matching bases. V was pared by 4 bases and J by 7 bases, with 19 bases between. CDR3 length: 15 residues. Looked up from germline, CDR1 is LGHNA and CDR2 is YSLEER. The CDR3, as DNA: TGCGCCAGCAGCCGCGTCACAGACAGTGCTGCTGGCTACACCTTC. This translates into CASSRVTDSAAGYTF.

The chain has TRBV4-3 and TRBJ1-2; tentatively, D is TRBD1 (6 bases). Germline values: CDR1 LGHNA, CDR2 YSLEER. V gave up 6 bases and J gave up 3 bases, with 20 bases separating them. CDR3 length: 16 residues. The CDR3 sequence is CASRRDRQGSDYGYTF. The CDR3 DNA reads TGCGCCAGCAGGCGAGACAGGCAGGGGTCGGACTATGGCTACACCTTC.

The gene calls are TRBV9 and TRBJ2-3; 15 bases map to TRBD2. CDR1 and CDR2 (germline): SGDLS, YYNGEE. The ends lost 1 base at V and 4 bases at J; junction bases unmatched: 4. The CDR3 contains 17 residues. CDR3 in DNA: TGTGCCAGCAGCGTACGGACTAGCGGGGGGGCCCCAGATACGCAGTATTTT. Amino acids: CASSVRTSGGAPDTQYF.

The J gene is TRBJ1-1, the V gene TRBV27, with D maybe TRBD1 (5 bases). The CDR3 loop spans 14 amino acids. Germline V gene sequence: CDR1 MNHEY, CDR2 SMNVEV (reference sequence). V was cut by 8 bases and J by 1 base, with 14 bases left in between. In DNA, the CDR3 is TGTGCCAGCCAGGAGGAGGGGTGGAACACTGAAGCTTTCTTT. Encoded protein: CASQEEGWNTEAFF.

This clone has just a few counts. V usage is TRBV5-1 and J usage is TRBJ1-1; D is undetermined. The germline V gene has CDR1 SGHRS and CDR2 YFSETQ. The CDR3 spans 14 residues. With 0 bases removed from V and 0 bases from J, the gap between germline ends came to 6 bases. This CDR3 reads CASSLVRMNTEAFF. The CDR3 nucleotides read TGCGCCAGCAGCTTGGTCAGGATGAACACTGAAGCTTTCTTT.